This record looks at one T cell receptor beta chain sequence and its context. The sample originates from a study of blood T cell repertoires in COVID-19. The wider study: Samples came from the United States, Italy and Spain, spanning acute and convalescent COVID-19. T cells, B-cell-depleted T cells, or PBMCs supplied cDNA or gDNA.

Authors' data handling: Scientists estimated how many nucleated cells there were by amplifying reference gene primers. Some clones are missing from TCRdb's copy, which holds only in-frame ones; the method was immunoSEQ multiplex PCR. V and J calls and clone size are copied from that table; D and trimming were computed from the DNA. The sample includes 100,000 to 150,000 clones, 84% of them seen just once. The V gene's germline CDR1 is SEHNR and CDR2 FQNEAQ (reference sequence). The germline V and J ends were trimmed by 1 base and 4 bases, with 8 bases remaining between them. This CDR3 is 14 amino acids long.

This TCR was sampled from a woman aged 55-75 years with acute or convalescent COVID-19. What was sequenced was peripheral blood. This sequence joins TRBV7-9 and TRBJ1-5; D call uncertain. CDR3 nucleotides: TGTGCCAGCAGCTTAGGCGGGTTGAATCAGCCCCAGCATTTT. Translated: CASSLGGLNQPQHF. Full variable domain (outside the CDR3, taken from reference TRBV7-9 and TRBJ1-5): DTGVSQNPRHKITKRGQNVTFRCDPISEHNRLYWYRQTLGQGPEFLTYFQNEAQLEKSRLLSDRFSAERPKGSFSTLEIQRTEQGDSAMYLCASSLGGLNQPQHFGDGTRLSIL.